This entry lists 14 T cell receptor beta chains sequenced from one sample in a study of blood T cell repertoires in COVID-19. This table comes from immunoSEQ multiplex PCR, and its TCRdb copy is limited to in-frame clones, with some not included. The sample contains 300,000 to 500,000 clones, nearly 90% of which appear only once. The sample taken for sequencing was PBMCs or T cells enriched from blood (not recorded which). The source of these receptors is a woman aged 40-49 years with acute COVID-19.

This chain connects TRBV27 to TRBJ2-3; D is possibly TRBD1 (6 bases). Germline assignment: CDR1 MNHEY and CDR2 SMNVEV (reference sequence). The CDR3 length is 14 residues. V lost 7 bases to trimming and J lost 5 bases, with 16 bases between them. The CDR3 loop reads CASTSGTWGDTQYF. The DNA of the CDR3 is TGTGCCAGCACCTCCGGGACATGGGGAGATACGCAGTATTTT.

The chain combines TRBV12-3 or TRBV12-4 with TRBJ2-5, with D tentatively TRBD2 (5 bases). V lost 6 bases and J lost 5, with 13 bases in between. The CDR3 is made up of 13 amino acids. CDR3 DNA: TGTGCCAGCAGCCCGGGGAGTGCGGAGACCCAGTACTTC. The encoded protein is CASSPGSAETQYF.

The gene calls are TRBV4-1 and TRBJ2-3; D unclear. The germline V gene encodes CDR1 MGHRA and CDR2 YSYEKL. Trimming stripped 1 base from V and 6 bases from J, with 5 bases between. The CDR3 totals 12 residues. The CDR3 DNA follows: TGCGCCAGCAGCCAAGGGCCGGATACGCAGTATTTT. Amino acid sequence: CASSQGPDTQYF.

In this sample, this clone turned up once. The rearrangement uses TRBV11-2 and TRBJ1-2; 7 nucleotides match TRBD1. After removal of 1 base from V and 1 base from J, the junction contained 3 bases not matched to a gene. This CDR3 is 15 amino acids long. From germline, CDR1 is SGHAT and CDR2 FQNNGV. The CDR3, as DNA: TGTGCCAGCAGCTTAGGACAGGGCGTTAACTATGGCTACACCTTC. Protein: CASSLGQGVNYGYTF.

This clone appeared a single time. The rearrangement links TRBV29-1 to TRBJ2-2; TRBD2 aligns across 9 bases. The CDR3 contains 18 residues. Germline V CDR1 and CDR2: SQVTM, ANQGSEA. After removal of 3 bases from V and 1 base from J, the junction contained 12 bases not matched to a gene. The CDR3 DNA sequence: TGCAGCGTTGAGTTGGCTAGCGGGGATCTCAGGAACACCGGGGAGCTGTTTTTT. It specifies CSVELASGDLRNTGELFF.

The J gene is TRBJ2-7, the V gene TRBV19, with 10 bases aligning to TRBD2. V lost 5 bases to trimming and J lost 2 bases; unmatched junction nucleotides: 6. Germline loops: CDR1 LNHDA, CDR2 SQIVND (reference sequence). This CDR3 spans 15 amino acids. CDR3 residues: CASSALAGVTYEQYF. The CDR3 nucleotides are TGTGCCAGTAGTGCGCTAGCGGGGGTAACCTACGAGCAGTACTTC. Combining the CDR3 with reference TRBV19 and TRBJ2-7 gives the whole variable domain DGGITQSPKYLFRKEGQNVTLSCEQNLNHDAMYWYRQDPGQGLRLIYYSQIVNDFQKGDIAEGYSVSREKKESFPLTVTSAQKNPTAFYLCASSALAGVTYEQYFGPGTRLTVT.

The J gene is TRBJ1-2, the V gene TRBV29-1; D unclear. Germline CDR1 reads SQVTM; CDR2 reads ANQGSEA. CDR3 length: 13 residues. Trimming removed 5 bases at V and 2 bases at J, with 12 bases between. The DNA for the CDR3 is TGCAGCGTTAAGACCCCCGGGAACTATGGCTACACCTTC. Translation: CSVKTPGNYGYTF. The full variable domain, with the rest looked up from reference TRBV29-1 and TRBJ1-2, is SAVISQKPSRDICQRGTSLTIQCQVDSQVTMMFWYRQQPGQSLTLIATANQGSEATYESGFVIDKFPISRPNLTFSTLTVSNMSPEDSSIYLCSVKTPGNYGYTFGSGTRLTVV.

J is TRBJ2-5 and V is TRBV13, with TRBD2 as a possible D gene (6 bases). This CDR3 contains 15 residues. The germline V gene encodes CDR1 PRHDT and CDR2 FYEKMQ (reference sequence). V lost 4 bases to trimming and J lost 0 bases, with 12 bases between them. The CDR3 is CASSSGERNQETQYF. CDR3 coding DNA: TGTGCCAGCAGCTCGGGGGAGAGGAACCAAGAGACCCAGTACTTC.

The gene calls are TRBV12-3 or TRBV12-4 and TRBJ2-6; D unresolved. V dropped 6 bases and J dropped 4 bases, with 7 bases sitting between them. This CDR3 spans 13 amino acids. The CDR3 bases are TGTGCCAGCAGCTCGTCGGGGGCCAACGTCCTGACTTTC. It translates to CASSSSGANVLTF.

The chain carries TRBV4-1 and TRBJ2-7; 16 nucleotides align to TRBD2. The CDR3 spans 19 residues. Germline CDR1 and CDR2: MGHRA and YSYEKL. Trimming took 3 bases from V and 5 from J; bases not matched to a gene: 13. The CDR3 nucleotides read TGCGCCAGCAGCCAGACGGGACTAGCGGGGGGGACAGGCAACGACGAGCAGTACTTC. This codes for CASSQTGLAGGTGNDEQYF.

The rearrangement uses TRBV4-1 and TRBJ2-1; D possibly corresponds to TRBD1 (6 bases). Per the germline V gene, CDR1 is MGHRA and CDR2 is YSYEKL. This CDR3 spans 16 amino acids. V lost 0 bases and J 0 bases, leaving 9 bases between the germline ends. CDR3 coding DNA: TGCGCCAGCAGCCAAGAGGGCAGGGGCTCCTACAATGAGCAGTTCTTC. Translating gives CASSQEGRGSYNEQFF.

The V gene is TRBV6-5, the J gene TRBJ2-7; the D gene is possibly TRBD1 (6 bases). The V gene lost 0 bases and the J gene lost 0 bases, with 9 bases spanning the gap. This CDR3 region has 15 residues. Per the germline V gene, CDR1 is MNHEY and CDR2 is SVGAGI. The CDR3 DNA is TGTGCCAGCAGTTACTCGGGGGCACACTCCTACGAGCAGTACTTC. This encodes CASSYSGAHSYEQYF.

J is TRBJ1-1 and V is TRBV5-4; D gene ambiguous. The CDR3 spans 15 residues. V lost 0 bases, J lost 2 bases, and 11 bases lay in between. Germline V CDR1 and CDR2: SGHNT, YYREEE (reference sequence). The CDR3 bases are TGTGCCAGCAGCTTGGCGTCAACAGCTAACACTGAAGCTTTCTTT. This codes for CASSLASTANTEAFF.

This sequence joins TRBV7-2 and TRBJ1-3; D is undetermined. CDR3 size: 15 residues. The V and J ends lost 0 bases and 6 bases respectively, with 12 bases between them. Germline CDR1 and CDR2: SGHTA and FQGNSA. CDR3 amino acids: CASSLAPGNQNTIYF. The CDR3 DNA is TGTGCCAGCAGCTTAGCGCCCGGGAACCAAAACACCATATATTTT.